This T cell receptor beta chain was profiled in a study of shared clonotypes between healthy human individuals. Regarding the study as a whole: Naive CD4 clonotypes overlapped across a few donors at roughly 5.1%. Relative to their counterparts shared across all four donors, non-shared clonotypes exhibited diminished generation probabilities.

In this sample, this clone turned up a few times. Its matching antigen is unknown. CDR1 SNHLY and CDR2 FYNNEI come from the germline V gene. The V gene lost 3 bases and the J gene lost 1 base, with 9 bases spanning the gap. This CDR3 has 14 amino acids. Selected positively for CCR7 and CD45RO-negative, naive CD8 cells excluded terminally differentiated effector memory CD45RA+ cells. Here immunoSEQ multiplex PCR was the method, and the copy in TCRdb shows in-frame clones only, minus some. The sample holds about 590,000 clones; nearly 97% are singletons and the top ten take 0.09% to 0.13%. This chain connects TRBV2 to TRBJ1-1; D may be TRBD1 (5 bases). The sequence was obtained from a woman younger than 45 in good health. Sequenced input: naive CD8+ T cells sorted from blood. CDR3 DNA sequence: TGTGCCAGCAGTGAGTGGACACCGAACACTGAAGCTTTCTTT. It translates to CASSEWTPNTEAFF.